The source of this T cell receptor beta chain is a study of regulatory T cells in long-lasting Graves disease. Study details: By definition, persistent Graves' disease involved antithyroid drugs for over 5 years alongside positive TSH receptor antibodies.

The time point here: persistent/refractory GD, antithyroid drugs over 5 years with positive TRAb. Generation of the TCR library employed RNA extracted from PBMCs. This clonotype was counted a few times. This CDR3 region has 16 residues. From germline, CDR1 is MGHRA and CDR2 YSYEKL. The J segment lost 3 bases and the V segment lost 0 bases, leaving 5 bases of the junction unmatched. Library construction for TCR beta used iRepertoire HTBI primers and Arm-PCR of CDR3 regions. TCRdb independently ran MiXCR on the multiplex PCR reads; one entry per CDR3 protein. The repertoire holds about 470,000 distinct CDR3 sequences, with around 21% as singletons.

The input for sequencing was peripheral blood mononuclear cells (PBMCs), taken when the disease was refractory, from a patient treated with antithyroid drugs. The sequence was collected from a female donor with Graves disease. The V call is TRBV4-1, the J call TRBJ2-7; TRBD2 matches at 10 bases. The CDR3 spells CASSQEAPSGSYEQYF. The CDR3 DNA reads TGCGCCAGCAGCCAAGAGGCCCCTAGCGGGAGCTACGAGCAGTACTTC.